This note documents a single T cell receptor beta chain sequence. Clones were sequenced by immunoSEQ multiplex PCR, and TCRdb holds only the in-frame ones, with some missing. Counted here are roughly 110,000 clones, around 92% occurring once; the ten biggest clones make up less than 2%. Per germline, CDR1 LNHDA and CDR2 SQIVND (reference sequence). V lost 5 bases to trimming and J lost 5 bases, with 12 bases between them. This CDR3 is 13 amino acids long. The data originate from a study of T cell changes during pregnancy in multiple sclerosis. V is TRBV19 and J is TRBJ1-1; unclear D gene. The specimen was peripheral blood, collected after pregnancy. This sequence was found in a female donor with multiple sclerosis, enrolled in a pregnancy study. CDR3 coding DNA: TGTGCCAGTAGTCAGGTGGATTTGACTGAAGCTTTCTTT. Translating gives CASSQVDLTEAFF. Full variable domain (missing parts from reference TRBV19 and TRBJ1-1): DGGITQSPKYLFRKEGQNVTLSCEQNLNHDAMYWYRQDPGQGLRLIYYSQIVNDFQKGDIAEGYSVSREKKESFPLTVTSAQKNPTAFYLCASSQVDLTEAFFGQGTRLTVV.